What follows is one T cell receptor beta chain and its context. The antigen remains unidentified. TCRdb independently ran MiXCR on the RT-PCR reads; one entry per CDR3 protein. The table shows a few hundred thousand distinct CDR3 sequences, with 14% occurring only once. This sample is part of a study of response to subunit inactivated influenza vaccine. Study conclusions and caveats: Authors suggested few new T cells are recruited by each seasonal influenza vaccination.

V shed 0 bases and J 2 bases; nucleotides not matched to a gene: 4. The CDR3 covers 15 residues. Germline V gene data show CDR1 as MNHEY and CDR2 as SVGAGI. The chain combines TRBV6-5 with TRBJ2-7, with 7 bases identical to TRBD1. Source: PBMCs from blood, taken about 12 days after vaccination. This receptor was obtained from a man aged 45-65 years who received an inactivated influenza vaccine. The CDR3 bases are TGTGCCAGCAGTTACTCTTGGGACAGCGCCTACGAGCAGTACTTC. Translation: CASSYSWDSAYEQYF.